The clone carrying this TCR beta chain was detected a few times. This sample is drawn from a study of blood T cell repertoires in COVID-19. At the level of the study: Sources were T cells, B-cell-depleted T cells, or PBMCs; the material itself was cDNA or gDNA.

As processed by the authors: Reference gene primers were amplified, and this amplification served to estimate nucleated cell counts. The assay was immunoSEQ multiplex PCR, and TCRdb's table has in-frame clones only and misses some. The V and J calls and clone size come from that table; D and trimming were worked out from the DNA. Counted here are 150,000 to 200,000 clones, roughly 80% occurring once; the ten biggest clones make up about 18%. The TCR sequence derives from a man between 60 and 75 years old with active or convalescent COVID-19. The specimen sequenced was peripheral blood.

CDR3 in DNA: TGTGCCAGCTCACCGTTGTTACCGGGACAGGGGACAGATACGCAGTATTTT. Translating gives CASSPLLPGQGTDTQYF. The V gene is TRBV18, the J gene TRBJ2-3; 10 bases are a match to TRBD1. The V and J ends lost 3 bases and 3 bases, in that order; junction bases with no gene match: 9. Germline lookup yields CDR1 KGHSH and CDR2 LQKENI. The CDR3 extends over 17 amino acids.